The subject of this entry is one T cell receptor (beta chain). This specimen belongs to a study of cytomegalovirus exposure and HLA in healthy donors. There are 15 residues in the CDR3. From germline, CDR1 is SGHKS and CDR2 YYEKEE (reference sequence). V lost 5 bases to trimming and J lost 1 base; unmatched junction nucleotides: 5. PCR used 60 Vbeta primers and 13 Jbeta primers. The method was immunoSEQ multiplex PCR; TCRdb's version includes in-frame clones alone and lacks a portion of them. The profile shows roughly 110,000 clones, 71% of them singletons. The TCR comes from a female donor in good health and CMV-seronegative. The chain has TRBV5-5 and TRBJ1-2, with TRBD1 matching 10 bases. Sequenced sample: PBMCs. CDR3 protein: CASRPGTGVNYGYTF. As DNA, the CDR3 is TGTGCCAGCAGGCCCGGGACAGGGGTTAACTATGGCTACACCTTC.